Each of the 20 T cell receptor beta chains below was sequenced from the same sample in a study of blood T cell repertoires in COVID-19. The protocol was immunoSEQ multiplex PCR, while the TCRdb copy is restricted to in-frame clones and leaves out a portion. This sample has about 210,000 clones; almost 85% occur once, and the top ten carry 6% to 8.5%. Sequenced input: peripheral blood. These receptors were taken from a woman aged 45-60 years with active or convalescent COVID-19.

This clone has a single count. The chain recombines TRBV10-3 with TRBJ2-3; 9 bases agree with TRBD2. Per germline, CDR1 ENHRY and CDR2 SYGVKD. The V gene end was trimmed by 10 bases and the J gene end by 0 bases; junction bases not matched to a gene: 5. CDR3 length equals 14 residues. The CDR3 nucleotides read TGTGCCAGCGCAGCGGGAGGTAGCACAGATACGCAGTATTTT. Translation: CASAAGGSTDTQYF.

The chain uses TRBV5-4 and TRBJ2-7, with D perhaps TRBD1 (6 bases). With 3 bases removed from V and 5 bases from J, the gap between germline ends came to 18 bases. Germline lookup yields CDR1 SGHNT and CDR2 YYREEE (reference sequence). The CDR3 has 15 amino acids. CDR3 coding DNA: TGTGCCAGCAGCTCGCAGGTTCGGGACACCCACGAGCAGTACTTC. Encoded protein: CASSSQVRDTHEQYF.

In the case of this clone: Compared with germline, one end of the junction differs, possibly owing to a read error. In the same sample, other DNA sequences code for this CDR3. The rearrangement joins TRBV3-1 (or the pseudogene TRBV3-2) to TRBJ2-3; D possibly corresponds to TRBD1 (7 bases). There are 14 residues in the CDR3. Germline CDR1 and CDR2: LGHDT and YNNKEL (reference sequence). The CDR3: CASSQGGGADTQYF. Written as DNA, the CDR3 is TGTGCCAGCAGTCAAGGAGGGGGCGCAGATACGCAGTATTTT.

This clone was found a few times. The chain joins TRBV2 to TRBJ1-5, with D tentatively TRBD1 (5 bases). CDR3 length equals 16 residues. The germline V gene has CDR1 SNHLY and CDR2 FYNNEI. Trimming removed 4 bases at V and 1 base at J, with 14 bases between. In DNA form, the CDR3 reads TGTGCCAGCAGTGCCGAAGACAGTTTCAGCAATCAGCCCCAGCATTTT. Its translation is CASSAEDSFSNQPQHF.

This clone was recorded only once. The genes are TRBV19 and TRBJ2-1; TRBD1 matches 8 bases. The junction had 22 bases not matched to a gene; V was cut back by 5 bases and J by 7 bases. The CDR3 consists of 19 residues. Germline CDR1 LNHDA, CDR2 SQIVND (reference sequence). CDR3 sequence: CASSPRPISGGGRLNEQFF. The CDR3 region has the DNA TGTGCCAGTAGTCCGCGCCCGATCTCAGGGGGCGGCAGGTTGAATGAGCAGTTCTTC. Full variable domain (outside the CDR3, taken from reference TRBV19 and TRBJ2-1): DGGITQSPKYLFRKEGQNVTLSCEQNLNHDAMYWYRQDPGQGLRLIYYSQIVNDFQKGDIAEGYSVSREKKESFPLTVTSAQKNPTAFYLCASSPRPISGGGRLNEQFFGPGTRLTVL.

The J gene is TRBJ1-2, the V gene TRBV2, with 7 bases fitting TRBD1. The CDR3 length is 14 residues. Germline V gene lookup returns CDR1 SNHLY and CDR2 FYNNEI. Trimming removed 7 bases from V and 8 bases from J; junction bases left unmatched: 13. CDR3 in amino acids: CASKERTGARGYTF. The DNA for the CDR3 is TGTGCCAGCAAGGAGAGAACAGGGGCGAGGGGCTACACCTTC.

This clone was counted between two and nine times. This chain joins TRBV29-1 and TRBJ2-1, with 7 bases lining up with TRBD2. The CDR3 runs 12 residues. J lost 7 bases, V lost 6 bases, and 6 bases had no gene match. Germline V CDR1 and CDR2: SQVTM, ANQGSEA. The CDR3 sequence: CSVPMGGNEQFF. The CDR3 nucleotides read TGCAGCGTCCCGATGGGGGGGAATGAGCAGTTCTTC.

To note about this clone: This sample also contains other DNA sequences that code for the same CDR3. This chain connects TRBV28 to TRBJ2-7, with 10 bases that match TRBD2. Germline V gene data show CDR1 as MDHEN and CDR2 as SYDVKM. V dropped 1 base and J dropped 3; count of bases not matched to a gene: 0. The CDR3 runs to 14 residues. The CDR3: CASSLSSGSYEQYF. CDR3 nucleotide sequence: TGTGCCAGCAGTTTATCTAGCGGGAGCTACGAGCAGTACTTC.

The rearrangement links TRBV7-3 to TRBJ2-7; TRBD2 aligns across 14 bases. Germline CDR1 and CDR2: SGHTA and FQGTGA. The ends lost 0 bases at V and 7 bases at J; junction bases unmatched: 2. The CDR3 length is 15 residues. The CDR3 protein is CASSLTGLAGEEQYF. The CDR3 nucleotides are TGTGCCAGCAGCTTAACGGGACTAGCGGGAGAAGAGCAGTACTTC.

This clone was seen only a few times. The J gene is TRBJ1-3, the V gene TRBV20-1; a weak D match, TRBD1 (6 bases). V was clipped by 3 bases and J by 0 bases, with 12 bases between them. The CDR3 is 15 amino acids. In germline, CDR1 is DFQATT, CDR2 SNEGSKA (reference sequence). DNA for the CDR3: TGCAGTGCTAGTTGGGGGCCCCTCTCTGGAAACACCATATATTTT. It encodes CSASWGPLSGNTIYF.

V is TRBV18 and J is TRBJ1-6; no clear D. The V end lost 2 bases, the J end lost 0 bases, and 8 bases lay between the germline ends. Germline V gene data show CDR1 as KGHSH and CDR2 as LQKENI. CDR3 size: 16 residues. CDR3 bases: TGTGCCAGCTCACCAATCGCGAGCTCCTATAATTCACCCCTCCACTTT. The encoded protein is CASSPIASSYNSPLHF.

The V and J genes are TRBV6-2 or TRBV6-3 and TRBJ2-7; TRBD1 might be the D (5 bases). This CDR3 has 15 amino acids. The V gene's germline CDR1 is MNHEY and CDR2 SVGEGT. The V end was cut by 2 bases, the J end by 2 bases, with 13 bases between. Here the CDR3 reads CASSYGQGGTYEQYV. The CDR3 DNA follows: TGTGCCAGCAGTTACGGCCAGGGCGGAACCTACGAGCAGTACGTC.

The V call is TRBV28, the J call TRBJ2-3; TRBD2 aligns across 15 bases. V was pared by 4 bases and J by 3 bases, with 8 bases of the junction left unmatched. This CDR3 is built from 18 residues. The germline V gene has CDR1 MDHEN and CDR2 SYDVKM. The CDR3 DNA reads TGTGCCAGCAGTTCCCTCGGGACTAGCGGGGGGCAAACAGATACGCAGTATTTT. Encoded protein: CASSSLGTSGGQTDTQYF.

CDR3: CAITAGAGNTEAFF. CDR3 in DNA: TGTGCCATCACTGCAGGGGCGGGGAACACTGAAGCTTTCTTT. The genes are TRBV10-3 and TRBJ1-1; weak D call: TRBD1 (6 bases). The CDR3 covers 14 residues. The germline V gene has CDR1 ENHRY and CDR2 SYGVKD. V was cut by 7 bases and J by 1 base, with 13 bases left in between.

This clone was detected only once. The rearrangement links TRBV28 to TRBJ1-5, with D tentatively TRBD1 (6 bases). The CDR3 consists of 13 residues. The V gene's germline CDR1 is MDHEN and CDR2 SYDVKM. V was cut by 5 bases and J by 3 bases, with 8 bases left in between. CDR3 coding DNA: TGTGCCAGCAGTACAGGGTTCAATCAGCCCCAGCATTTT. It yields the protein CASSTGFNQPQHF. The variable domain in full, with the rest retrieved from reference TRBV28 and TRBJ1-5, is DVKVTQSSRYLVKRTGEKVFLECVQDMDHENMFWYRQDPGLGLRLIYFSYDVKMKEKGDIPEGYSVSREKKERFSLILESASTNQTSMYLCASSTGFNQPQHFGDGTRLSIL.

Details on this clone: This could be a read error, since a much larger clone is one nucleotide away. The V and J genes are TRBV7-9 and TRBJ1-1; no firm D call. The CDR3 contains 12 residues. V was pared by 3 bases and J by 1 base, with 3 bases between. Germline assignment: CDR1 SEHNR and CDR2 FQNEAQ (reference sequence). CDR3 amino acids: CASSFKNTEAFF. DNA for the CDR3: TGTGCCAGCAGCTTCAAGAACACTGAAGCTTTCTTT.

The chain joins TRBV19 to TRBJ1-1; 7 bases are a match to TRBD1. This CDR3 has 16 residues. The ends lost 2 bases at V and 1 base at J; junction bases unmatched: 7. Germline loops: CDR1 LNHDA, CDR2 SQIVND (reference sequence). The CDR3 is CASSIPGQRRNTEAFF. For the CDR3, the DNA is TGTGCCAGTAGTATACCGGGACAGAGAAGGAACACTGAAGCTTTCTTT.

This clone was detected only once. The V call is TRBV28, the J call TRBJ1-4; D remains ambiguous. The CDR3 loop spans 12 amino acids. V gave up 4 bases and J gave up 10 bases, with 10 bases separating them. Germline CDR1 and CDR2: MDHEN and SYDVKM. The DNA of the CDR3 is TGTGCCAGCAGTTACGGACTCGGAAAACTGTTTTTT. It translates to CASSYGLGKLFF.

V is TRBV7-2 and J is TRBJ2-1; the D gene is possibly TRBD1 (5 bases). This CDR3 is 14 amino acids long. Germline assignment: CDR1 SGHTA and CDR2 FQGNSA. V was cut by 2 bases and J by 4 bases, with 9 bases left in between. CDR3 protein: CASSLRGGYNEQFF. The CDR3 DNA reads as TGTGCCAGCAGCTTAAGGGGTGGGTACAATGAGCAGTTCTTC.

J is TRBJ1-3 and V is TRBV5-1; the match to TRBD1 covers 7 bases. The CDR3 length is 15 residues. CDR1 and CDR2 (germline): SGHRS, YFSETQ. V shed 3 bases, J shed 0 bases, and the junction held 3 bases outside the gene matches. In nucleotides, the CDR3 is TGCGCCAGCAGCTCCAACAGGGGCTCTGGAAACACCATATATTTT. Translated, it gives CASSSNRGSGNTIYF.